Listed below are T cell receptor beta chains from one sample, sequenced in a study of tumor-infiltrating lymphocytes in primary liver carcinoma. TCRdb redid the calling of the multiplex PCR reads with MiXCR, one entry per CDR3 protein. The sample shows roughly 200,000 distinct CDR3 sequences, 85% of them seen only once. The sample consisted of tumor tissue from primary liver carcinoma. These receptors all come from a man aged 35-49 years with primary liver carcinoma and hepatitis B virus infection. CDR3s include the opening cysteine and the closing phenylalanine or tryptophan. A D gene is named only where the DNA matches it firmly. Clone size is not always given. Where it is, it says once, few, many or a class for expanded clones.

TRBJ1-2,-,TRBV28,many,TGTGCCAGCAGTTCCACAGCCTATGGCTACACCTTC,CASSSTAYGYTF
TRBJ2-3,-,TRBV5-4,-,TGTGCCAGCAGCTTGGGGGGATCCAGAGATACGCAATATTTT,CASSLGGSRDTQYF
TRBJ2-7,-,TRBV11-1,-,TGTGTCAGCAGCCTGGGGCTAGAAAGGGAGCATTACTTC,CVSSLGLEREHYF
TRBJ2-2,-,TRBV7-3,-,TGTGCCAGCAGCTCGAACAGGGCCGGGGAGCTGTTTTTT,CASSSNRAGELFF
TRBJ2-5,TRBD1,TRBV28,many,TGTGCCAGCACGCCGGACAGGGTGGTAGAGACCCAGTACTTC,CASTPDRVVETQYF
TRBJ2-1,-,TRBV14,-,TGTACCAGCAGCCAAGGAAGGACGTCAAGGGGGCAGTTCTTC,CTSSQGRTSRGQFF
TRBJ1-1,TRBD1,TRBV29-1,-,TGTAGCGTTGCAAGACAGGGGACTAACACTGAAGCTTTCTTT,CSVARQGTNTEAFF
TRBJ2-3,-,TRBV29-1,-,TGCAGCGTTGGGGCGACAGAGGTCCGAGATACGCTGTATTTT,CSVGATEVRDTLYF
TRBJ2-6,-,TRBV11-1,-,TGTGCCAACAGCTTGGGCCGTGCTGGGGCCAACGTCCTGACATTC,CANSLGRAGANVLTF
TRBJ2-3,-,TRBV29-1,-,TGCAGCTCCGGCGCTAGCATACATATGCAGTATTTT,CSSGASIHMQYF
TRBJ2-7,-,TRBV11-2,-,TGTGCCAGCAGTTTGAGTGGGCGGGTCCAGCAGTACTTC,CASSLSGRVQQYF
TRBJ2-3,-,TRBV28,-,TGTGCCAGCAGTCCCCTAAGACAAGGCCGCAATCAGCCCCAGTATTTT,CASSPLRQGRNQPQYF
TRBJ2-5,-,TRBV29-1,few,TGTAGCGGAACGATAGACCAAGAGACCCAGTACTTC,CSGTIDQETQYF
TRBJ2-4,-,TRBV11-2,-,TGTGTCAGCACCACTTCGGCGGCACCCAAAAACATTCAGTACTTC,CVSTTSAAPKNIQYF
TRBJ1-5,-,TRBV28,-,TGTGTCAGCAGTGGACCCCACAATCAACCCCAACATTTT,CVSSGPHNQPQHF
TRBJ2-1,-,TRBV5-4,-,TGTGCCAGCAGCTTGGCTGGGAGGCATGAACAGTTCTTC,CASSLAGRHEQFF
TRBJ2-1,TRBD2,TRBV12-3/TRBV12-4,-,TGTGCCAGCGACGGGAGGAGAAATGAGCAATTCTTC,CASDGRRNEQFF
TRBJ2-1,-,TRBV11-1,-,TGTGTCAGCAGCTTCCAGGGACCACTGGACAATGAGCAGTTTTTC,CVSSFQGPLDNEQFF
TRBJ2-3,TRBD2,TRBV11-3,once,TGTGCCAGCAGCCTTAGCGGGACGCGGGCAGATACGCAGTATTTT,CASSLSGTRADTQYF
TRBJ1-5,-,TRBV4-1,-,TGCGCCAGCAGTCCCATAGACGGGAGCAGTCAACCCCAGCATTTT,CASSPIDGSSQPQHF
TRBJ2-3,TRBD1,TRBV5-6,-,TGTGCCAGCAGCTACGGACAGGGGAGTCAACCCCAGTATTTT,CASSYGQGSQPQYF
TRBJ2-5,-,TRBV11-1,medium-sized,TGTGCCAGCAGCTTAGTGCTTGGAGAGACCCAGTACTTC,CASSLVLGETQYF
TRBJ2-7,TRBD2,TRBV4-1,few,TGCGCCAGCAGTCATACTAGCGATTCCTACGATCAGCACTTC,CASSHTSDSYDQHF
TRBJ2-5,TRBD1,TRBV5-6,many,TGTGCCAGCAGCTTGTTAGCAGGGGGCCGGGAGACCCAGTACTTC,CASSLLAGGRETQYF
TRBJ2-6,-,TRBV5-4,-,TGTGCCAGCAGCCCGGGGTCTTTCTTCTTTGGGGCCAACGACCTGACTTTC,CASSPGSFFFGANDLTF
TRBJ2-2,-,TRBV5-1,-,TGCGCCAGCAGCTTGTCGGGGCAATCTAACACCGGGGAGCTGTTTTTT,CASSLSGQSNTGELFF
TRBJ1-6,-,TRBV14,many,TGTGCCAGCAGCCAAGAGTTTCTGGGGAATTCACCCCTCCACTTT,CASSQEFLGNSPLHF
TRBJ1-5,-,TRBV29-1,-,TGCAGCGTAACCTGCGGGGGCGGCCAGTCCCAGCATTTT,CSVTCGGGQSQHF
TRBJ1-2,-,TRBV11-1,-,TGTGCCAGCAGCTTCAGGGGACTTGGCTATGGTTACACCTTC,CASSFRGLGYGYTF
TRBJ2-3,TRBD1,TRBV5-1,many,TGCGCCAGCAGCTTGATTGGGGACAGGAGCCCCACAGATACGCAGTATTTT,CASSLIGDRSPTDTQYF
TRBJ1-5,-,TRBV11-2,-,TGTGCCAGCACCTTAGTAAGGGTAACAGGGAGCAATCAGCCTCAGCATTTT,CASTLVRVTGSNQPQHF
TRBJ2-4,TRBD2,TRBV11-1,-,TGTGTCAGTAGCTTTCCCGGGACTAACGGTACCAAAAACATTCAGTACTTC,CVSSFPGTNGTKNIQYF
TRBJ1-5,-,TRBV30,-,TGTGCCTGGGCACTCGCGGGGGGCTGCAATCAGCCCCAGCATTTT,CAWALAGGCNQPQHF
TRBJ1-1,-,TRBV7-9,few,TGTGTCAGCAGCTTAGGGACGGCGAATACTGAAGCTTTCTTT,CVSSLGTANTEAFF
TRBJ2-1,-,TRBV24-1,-,TGTGCCACGAGGCGGGATGATGAACAGTTCTTC,CATRRDDEQFF
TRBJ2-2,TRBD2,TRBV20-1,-,TGCAGTGCTTCCTCAGCACTAGCGGGTTTGAACACCGGGGAGCTGTTTTTT,CSASSALAGLNTGELFF
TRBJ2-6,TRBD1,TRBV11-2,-,TGTGCCAGCATCTTGGACAGGGCTGGGGCCATCGTCCCGACTTTC,CASILDRAGAIVPTF
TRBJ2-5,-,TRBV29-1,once,TGCAGCGTCCGAGTCCCGGGACGGGGGATTGAGATCCAGTACTTC,CSVRVPGRGIEIQYF